The clone carrying this T cell receptor (beta chain) showed up just a few times. The antigen is unknown. The sample originates from a study of blood T cells in healthy people across ages. The authors ran a second PCR of about 6 to 11 cycles using a sample-barcoded 5' primer and a J-beta primer mix. One entry per CDR3 protein, called by TCRdb with MiXCR from the 5' RACE reads. This table holds some 1.7 million distinct CDR3 sequences, 28% found once. Between the trimmed V and J ends, which lost 2 bases and 2 bases, there was a span of 17 bases. The CDR3 is made up of 17 amino acids. The germline V gene encodes CDR1 MGHRA and CDR2 YSYEKL. Findings and caveats of the study: More naive CD4+ cells and higher diversity were found in long-lived than in aged donors. Researchers said unsorted PBMCs prevented a conclusive naive versus antigen-experienced comparison.

J is TRBJ2-3 and V is TRBV4-1; TRBD2 might be the D (6 bases). This sequence was found in a woman aged 30 to 39 in good health. The source material was blood. The CDR3 region has the DNA TGCGCCAGCAGCCAACTCAGAACTAGCCGGTACACAGATACGCAGTATTTT. Amino acid sequence: CASSQLRTSRYTDTQYF.